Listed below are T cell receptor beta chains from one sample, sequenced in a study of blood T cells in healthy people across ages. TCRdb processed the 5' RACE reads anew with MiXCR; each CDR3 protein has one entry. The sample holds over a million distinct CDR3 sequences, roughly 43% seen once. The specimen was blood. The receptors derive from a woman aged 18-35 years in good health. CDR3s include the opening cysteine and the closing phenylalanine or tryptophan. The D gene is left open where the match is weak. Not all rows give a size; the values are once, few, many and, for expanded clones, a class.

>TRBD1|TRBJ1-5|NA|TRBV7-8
CASSSGQVGQPQHF
TGTGCCAGCAGCTCGGGACAGGTGGGCCAGCCCCAGCATTTT
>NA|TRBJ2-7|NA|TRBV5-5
CASSLSSGRDSSYEQYF
TGTGCCAGCAGCTTGTCTTCCGGGCGGGACAGCTCCTACGAGCAGTACTTC
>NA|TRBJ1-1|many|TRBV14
CASSQDRVYTEAFF
TGTGCCAGCAGCCAAGACCGGGTTTACACTGAAGCTTTCTTT
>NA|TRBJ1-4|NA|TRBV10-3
CATSTNEKLFF
TGTGCCACCTCAACTAATGAAAAACTGTTTTTT
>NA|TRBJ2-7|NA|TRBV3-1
CASSRSFYEQYF
TGTGCCAGCAGCAGATCCTTCTACGAGCAGTACTTC
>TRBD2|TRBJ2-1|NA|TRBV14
CANSQERREGNEQFF
TGTGCCAACAGCCAAGAGAGACGGGAGGGAAATGAGCAGTTCTTC
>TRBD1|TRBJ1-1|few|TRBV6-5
CASSYVFGTGNTEAFF
TGTGCCAGCAGTTACGTCTTCGGGACAGGCAACACTGAAGCTTTCTTT
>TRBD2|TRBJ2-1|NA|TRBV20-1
CSAPSPGRADNEQFF
TGCAGCGCCCCCTCTCCGGGGAGGGCAGACAATGAGCAGTTCTTC
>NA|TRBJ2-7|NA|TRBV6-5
CARSYGGQGSYEQYF
TGTGCCAGAAGTTATGGGGGCCAGGGCTCCTACGAGCAGTACTTC
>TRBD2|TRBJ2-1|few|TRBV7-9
CASSRQPGLAGHEQFF
TGTGCCAGCAGCCGACAACCGGGACTAGCGGGACATGAGCAGTTCTTC
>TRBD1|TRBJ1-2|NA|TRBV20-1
CSASRTGAHNYGYTF
TGCAGTGCTAGCCGGACAGGGGCTCATAACTATGGCTACACCTTC
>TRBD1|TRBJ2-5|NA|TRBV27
CASGQGFETQYF
TGTGCCAGCGGACAGGGATTCGAGACCCAGTACTTC
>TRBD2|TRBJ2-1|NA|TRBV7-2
CASSHGLAGDGEQFF
TGTGCCAGCAGCCACGGACTAGCGGGAGACGGTGAGCAGTTCTTC
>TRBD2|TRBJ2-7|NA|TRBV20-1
CSAQGGLAGYEQYF
TGCAGTGCCCAAGGGGGACTAGCGGGGTACGAGCAGTACTTC
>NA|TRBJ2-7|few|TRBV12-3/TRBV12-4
CASSLGDRTYEQYF
TGTGCCAGCAGTTTAGGAGACAGAACCTACGAGCAGTACTTC
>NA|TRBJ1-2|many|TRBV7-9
CASSLGTTYGYTF
TGTGCCAGCAGCTTAGGGACTACCTATGGCTACACCTTC
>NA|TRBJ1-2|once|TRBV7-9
CASSFLPTEDGYTF
TGTGCCAGCAGCTTTCTACCCACGGAGGATGGCTACACCTTC
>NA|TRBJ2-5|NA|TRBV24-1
CATSVVSDPENEQYF
TGTGCCACCAGTGTGGTTTCAGACCCTGAAAATGAGCAGTACTTC
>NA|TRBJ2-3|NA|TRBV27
CASSQLGVSTDTQYF
TGTGCCAGCAGTCAACTAGGGGTTAGCACAGATACGCAGTATTTT
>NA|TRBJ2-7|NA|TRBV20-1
CSASPSLVPSSYNEQYF
TGCAGTGCTAGTCCCTCCTTAGTCCCCAGCTCCTACAATGAGCAGTACTTC
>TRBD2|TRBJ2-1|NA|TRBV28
CASTPSLGSGRPGNEQFF
TGTGCCAGCACTCCTTCTCTGGGAAGCGGGAGGCCGGGGAATGAGCAGTTCTTC
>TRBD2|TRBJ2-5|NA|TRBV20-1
CSATGPWRGAQETQYF
TGCAGTGCTACAGGGCCCTGGCGGGGGGCCCAAGAGACCCAGTACTTC
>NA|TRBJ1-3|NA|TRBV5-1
CASSLWHSGNTIYF
TGCGCCAGCAGCTTGTGGCACTCTGGAAACACCATATATTTT
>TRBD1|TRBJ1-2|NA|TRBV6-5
CASSYFGQGLDEYGYTF
TGTGCCAGCAGTTACTTCGGACAGGGGCTGGACGAGTATGGCTACACCTTC
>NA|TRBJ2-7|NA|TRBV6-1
CASSEGGDEQYF
TGTGCCAGCAGTGAAGGGGGCGACGAGCAGTACTTC
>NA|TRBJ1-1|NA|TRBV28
CASKVGRTESFF
TGTGCCAGCAAAGTGGGTCGCACTGAATCTTTCTTT
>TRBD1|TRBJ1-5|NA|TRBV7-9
CASSVTGGGNQPRHF
TGTGCCAGCAGCGTCACAGGGGGCGGCAATCAGCCCCGGCATTTT
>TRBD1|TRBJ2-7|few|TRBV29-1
CSVGRGQPHEQYF
TGCAGCGTTGGCAGGGGGCAGCCCCACGAGCAGTACTTC
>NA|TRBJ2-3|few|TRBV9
CASTEGRGWADTQYF
TGTGCCAGCACGGAAGGAAGGGGATGGGCAGATACGCAGTATTTT
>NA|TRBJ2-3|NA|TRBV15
CATSKDRPLPHTQYF
TGTGCCACCAGCAAAGACAGGCCCCTTCCTCATACGCAGTATTTT
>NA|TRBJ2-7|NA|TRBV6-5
CASNKQGGPYEQYF
TGTGCCAGCAACAAACAGGGTGGTCCCTACGAGCAGTACTTC
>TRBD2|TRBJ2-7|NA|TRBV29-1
CSAAGSSGNAYEQYF
TGCAGCGCTGCGGGTTCTAGCGGCAATGCCTACGAGCAGTACTTC
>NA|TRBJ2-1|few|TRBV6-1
CATLQGRSYNEQFF
TGTGCCACCCTTCAGGGCCGCTCCTACAATGAGCAGTTCTTC
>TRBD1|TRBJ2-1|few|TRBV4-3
CASSQTTGGSYNEQFF
TGCGCCAGCAGCCAAACGACAGGGGGCTCCTACAATGAGCAGTTCTTC
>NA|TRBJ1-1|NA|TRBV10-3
CAIRERDSGTEAFF
TGTGCCATCAGGGAACGGGACTCGGGCACTGAAGCTTTCTTT
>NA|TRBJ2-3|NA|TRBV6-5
CASNVQGSSTDTQYF
TGTGCCAGCAACGTACAGGGTTCTAGCACAGATACGCAGTATTTT
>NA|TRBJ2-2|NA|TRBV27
CASSSRDLTGELFF
TGTGCCAGCAGTAGTCGGGACTTAACCGGGGAGCTGTTTTTT
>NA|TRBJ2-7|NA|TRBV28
CASSQRGRGSYEQYF
TGTGCCAGCAGTCAGAGGGGGCGGGGCTCCTACGAGCAGTACTTC
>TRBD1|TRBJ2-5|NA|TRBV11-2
CASSFRGGWETQYF
TGTGCCAGCAGCTTTCGAGGGGGCTGGGAGACCCAGTACTTC
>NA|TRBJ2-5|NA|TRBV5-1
CASVGQAETQYF
TGCGCCAGCGTGGGGCAAGCAGAGACCCAGTACTTC